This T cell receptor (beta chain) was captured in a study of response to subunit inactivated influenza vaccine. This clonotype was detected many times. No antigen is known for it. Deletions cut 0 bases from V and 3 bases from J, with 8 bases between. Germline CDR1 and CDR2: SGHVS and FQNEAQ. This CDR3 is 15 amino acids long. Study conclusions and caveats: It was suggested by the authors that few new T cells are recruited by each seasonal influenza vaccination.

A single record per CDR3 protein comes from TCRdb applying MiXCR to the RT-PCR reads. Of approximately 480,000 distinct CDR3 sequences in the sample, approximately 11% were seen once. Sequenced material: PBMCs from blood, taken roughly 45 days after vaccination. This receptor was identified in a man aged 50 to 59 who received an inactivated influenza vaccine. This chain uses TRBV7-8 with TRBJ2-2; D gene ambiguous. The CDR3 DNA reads TGTGCCAGCAGCTTAGCTAGGTCCTACACCGGGGAGCTGTTTTTT. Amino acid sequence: CASSLARSYTGELFF.